This T cell receptor (beta chain) stems from a study of type 1 regulatory T cells (dated by TCRdb to 2020 to 2022). About the study as a whole: An in vitro protocol by which a Tr1-enriched, alloantigen-specific CD4 T cell product named T-allo10 was generated was characterized in the study. T-allo10 was under clinical evaluation in patients with hematological malignancies receiving allogeneic hematopoietic stem cell transplantation.

In the case of this clonotype: The antigen it recognizes is unknown. The record has no base qualities; no much larger clone is one base away.

The sample was run on an Illumina MiSeq. TCRdb ran its own pipeline on the public reads, namely fastp trimming at Q25 and MiXCR clone calling, and kept in-frame beta chains. For every CDR3 protein sequence, its rows merge into one entry that carries the most common genes and DNA. For this sample the table gives roughly 71,000 distinct CDR3 sequences, of which less than 25% were detected only once. The ten largest clones capture more than 6.5% of the sample. The paper's findings and limits, for the study overall: A more restricted TCR repertoire was observed in Tr1 cells than in non-Tr1 cells, and this restriction was interpreted in the study as alloantigen-induced clonal expansion.

The receptor comes from a human donor in good health. The sequenced sample consisted of cultured type 1 regulatory T (Tr1) cells, either the whole culture or a sorted fraction (not recorded which). What the cell subset or site label conveys for this sample: type 1 regulatory T cells sorted from the T-allo10 product.

CDR3 reads: CSVEVSGTYNEQFF. The bases are TGCAGCGTTGAGGTCTCCGGGACCTACAATGAGCAGTTCTTC. The V gene is TRBV29-1 and the J gene is TRBJ2-1; the D region possibly corresponds to TRBD2 (5 bases align). Inclusive of the bounding cysteine and phenylalanine, the CDR3 is 14 residues long. Of all the DNA, just the CDR3 is kept, 42 bases in frame from base 1. The germline V gene sets CDR1 to SQVTM and CDR2 to ANQGSEA. V and J are truncated by 3 bases and 2 bases respectively, leaving an intervening sequence of 11 bases.